These T cell receptor beta chains were read from a single sample in a study of shared clonotypes between healthy human individuals. The assay was immunoSEQ multiplex PCR, and TCRdb's table has in-frame clones only and misses some. This table has some 2,000,000 clones, approximately 95% appearing once. The sequenced material came from naive CD4+ T cells sorted from blood. These receptor sequences come from a man between 18 and 29 years old in good health. CDR3s include the opening cysteine and the closing phenylalanine or tryptophan. The order of the fields is clone size, D gene, J gene, V gene, CDR3 DNA, CDR3 protein. The D gene is left open where the match is weak. Clone size, where shown, is once, few, many, or a class for clones that have expanded.

abundance: NA
d_gene: TRBD2
j_gene: TRBJ2-2
v_gene: TRBV5-1
CDR3nt: TGCGCCAGCAGCAGCGGGACGCCCCCGAACACCGGGGAGCTGTTTTTT
CDR3aa: CASSSGTPPNTGELFF

abundance: NA
d_gene: NA
j_gene: TRBJ1-5
v_gene: TRBV9
CDR3nt: TGTGCCAGCAGCGTGGGGCAGGGCGGCAATCAGCCCCAGCATTTT
CDR3aa: CASSVGQGGNQPQHF

abundance: NA
d_gene: NA
j_gene: TRBJ2-2
v_gene: TRBV19
CDR3nt: TGTGCCAGTAGAAGGACAGAGGGCACCGGGGAGCTGTTTTTT
CDR3aa: CASRRTEGTGELFF

abundance: NA
d_gene: NA
j_gene: TRBJ1-4
v_gene: TRBV28
CDR3nt: TGTGCCAGCAGTTTACGAGGGGCCTCTGGTGAAAAACTGTTTTTT
CDR3aa: CASSLRGASGEKLFF

abundance: NA
d_gene: TRBD2
j_gene: TRBJ2-3
v_gene: TRBV5-4
CDR3nt: TGTGCCAGCAGCCCCGGGACTAGCGGCACAGATACGCAGTATTTT
CDR3aa: CASSPGTSGTDTQYF

abundance: NA
d_gene: TRBD1
j_gene: TRBJ2-7
v_gene: TRBV2
CDR3nt: TGTGCCAGCAGTGACGGCAGGGGGCGTTTCGAGCAGTACTTC
CDR3aa: CASSDGRGRFEQYF

abundance: NA
d_gene: TRBD1
j_gene: TRBJ1-1
v_gene: TRBV6-6
CDR3nt: TGTGCCAGCAGTCCCAAGGGACAGCAGAACACTGAAGCTTTCTTT
CDR3aa: CASSPKGQQNTEAFF

abundance: NA
d_gene: NA
j_gene: TRBJ1-3
v_gene: TRBV18
CDR3nt: TGTGCCAGCTCACCATCCCCCAGCCTCTCTGGAAACACCATATATTTT
CDR3aa: CASSPSPSLSGNTIYF

abundance: NA
d_gene: NA
j_gene: TRBJ1-6
v_gene: TRBV5-1
CDR3nt: TGCGCCAGCAGCTTGGCCAGGGATGATAATTCACCCCTCCACTTT
CDR3aa: CASSLARDDNSPLHF

abundance: NA
d_gene: NA
j_gene: TRBJ1-6
v_gene: TRBV15
CDR3nt: TGTGCCACCAGCAGAATGCAGGCCGATAATTCACCCCTCCACTTT
CDR3aa: CATSRMQADNSPLHF

abundance: NA
d_gene: TRBD1
j_gene: TRBJ1-6
v_gene: TRBV9
CDR3nt: TGTGCCAGCAGCGTAGGTGGAGGGGGCAAAAATTCACCCCTCCACTTT
CDR3aa: CASSVGGGGKNSPLHF

abundance: NA
d_gene: NA
j_gene: TRBJ2-7
v_gene: TRBV10-3
CDR3nt: TGTGCCATCAGTGAGTCGTGGGGGGCTGACGAGCAGTACTTC
CDR3aa: CAISESWGADEQYF

abundance: NA
d_gene: NA
j_gene: TRBJ2-3
v_gene: TRBV27
CDR3nt: TGTGCCAGCAGCCTCGGGGGGCAGACAGATACGCAGTATTTT
CDR3aa: CASSLGGQTDTQYF

abundance: NA
d_gene: TRBD2
j_gene: TRBJ2-7
v_gene: TRBV7-2
CDR3nt: TGTGCCAGCAGCTTGGTGACTAGCGGGGGTTCCTACGAGCAGTACTTC
CDR3aa: CASSLVTSGGSYEQYF

abundance: NA
d_gene: NA
j_gene: TRBJ2-6
v_gene: TRBV5-6
CDR3nt: TGTGCCAGCAGCTTGGGCTTAGCGGCCTCTGGGGCCAACGTCCTGACTTTC
CDR3aa: CASSLGLAASGANVLTF

abundance: once
d_gene: NA
j_gene: TRBJ2-7
v_gene: TRBV9
CDR3nt: TGTGCCAGCAGCGTAGGGATTGCAAGGAACGACGAGCAGTACTTC
CDR3aa: CASSVGIARNDEQYF

abundance: NA
d_gene: TRBD1
j_gene: TRBJ2-5
v_gene: TRBV19
CDR3nt: TGTGCCAGTAGTATAGGGCAGGGGGCATCGGAGACCCAGTACTTC
CDR3aa: CASSIGQGASETQYF

abundance: NA
d_gene: NA
j_gene: TRBJ1-3
v_gene: TRBV18
CDR3nt: TGTGCCAGCTCACCACTAGGGACACTGTCTGGAAACACCATATATTTT
CDR3aa: CASSPLGTLSGNTIYF

abundance: NA
d_gene: TRBD1
j_gene: TRBJ1-1
v_gene: TRBV5-6
CDR3nt: TGTGCCAGCAGCCTGACAGGGGGGAACACTGAAGCTTTCTTT
CDR3aa: CASSLTGGNTEAFF

abundance: NA
d_gene: NA
j_gene: TRBJ1-3
v_gene: TRBV15
CDR3nt: TGTGCCACCAGCAGAGATCGCACCAAGGGAGGAAACACCATATATTTT
CDR3aa: CATSRDRTKGGNTIYF

abundance: NA
d_gene: NA
j_gene: TRBJ2-2
v_gene: TRBV4-3
CDR3nt: TGCGCCAGCAGCCAACGGAGCTCTCTGGACACCGGGGAGCTGTTTTTT
CDR3aa: CASSQRSSLDTGELFF

abundance: NA
d_gene: NA
j_gene: TRBJ1-4
v_gene: TRBV30
CDR3nt: TGTGCCTGGAGCGGTACAGAGCATAAAGCAACTAATGAAAAACTGTTTTTT
CDR3aa: CAWSGTEHKATNEKLFF

abundance: NA
d_gene: NA
j_gene: TRBJ2-3
v_gene: TRBV19
CDR3nt: TGTGCCAGTAGTAGTCGGGCCTCTTCTAGCACAGATACGCAGTATTTT
CDR3aa: CASSSRASSSTDTQYF

abundance: NA
d_gene: NA
j_gene: TRBJ2-7
v_gene: TRBV6-5
CDR3nt: TGTGCCAGCAGTTACTCGGCTTACAAATACGAGCAGTACTTC
CDR3aa: CASSYSAYKYEQYF

abundance: NA
d_gene: TRBD2
j_gene: TRBJ2-7
v_gene: TRBV5-1
CDR3nt: TGCGCCAGCAGCTTAATTCTAGCGGGAGAGTACGAGCAGTACTTC
CDR3aa: CASSLILAGEYEQYF

abundance: NA
d_gene: NA
j_gene: TRBJ2-2
v_gene: TRBV9
CDR3nt: TGTGCCAGCAGCGTAGCTCCCCCGAACACCGGGGAGCTGTTTTTT
CDR3aa: CASSVAPPNTGELFF

abundance: NA
d_gene: TRBD2
j_gene: TRBJ2-1
v_gene: TRBV19
CDR3nt: TGTGCCAGTAGTTCCCGACTAGCGGGAGTCAGTAATGAGCAGTTCTTC
CDR3aa: CASSSRLAGVSNEQFF

abundance: NA
d_gene: TRBD1
j_gene: TRBJ2-7
v_gene: TRBV5-1
CDR3nt: TGCGCCAGCAGCTGGACGGGACAGGGTGTAAACGAGCAGTACTTC
CDR3aa: CASSWTGQGVNEQYF

abundance: few
d_gene: NA
j_gene: TRBJ1-6
v_gene: TRBV16
CDR3nt: TGTGCCAGCAGCCAATTCTTTGGATTTCTGGCAGGACCAAATTCACCCCTCCACTTT
CDR3aa: CASSQFFGFLAGPNSPLHF

abundance: NA
d_gene: TRBD2
j_gene: TRBJ2-7
v_gene: TRBV11-2
CDR3nt: TGTGCCAGCAGCTTAGAAGGGAGGGGACTAGCGGTCACCTACGAGCAGTACTTC
CDR3aa: CASSLEGRGLAVTYEQYF

abundance: NA
d_gene: TRBD2
j_gene: TRBJ2-2
v_gene: TRBV18
CDR3nt: TGTGCCAGCTCGGGCGGACTAGCGGAGATAAAGGGGGAGCTGTTTTTT
CDR3aa: CASSGGLAEIKGELFF

abundance: NA
d_gene: NA
j_gene: TRBJ2-1
v_gene: TRBV27
CDR3nt: TGTGCCAGCAGCCCTAAGGCTAGTTGGGGATACAATGAGCAGTTCTTC
CDR3aa: CASSPKASWGYNEQFF

abundance: NA
d_gene: TRBD1
j_gene: TRBJ1-5
v_gene: TRBV28
CDR3nt: TGTGCCAGCAGTTTAGTCGGGACAGGGAGGCAGCCCCAGCATTTT
CDR3aa: CASSLVGTGRQPQHF

abundance: NA
d_gene: TRBD2
j_gene: TRBJ2-1
v_gene: TRBV29-1
CDR3nt: TGCAGCGTTAACGGGGGGGGCTACAATGAGCAGTTCTTC
CDR3aa: CSVNGGGYNEQFF

abundance: NA
d_gene: TRBD1
j_gene: TRBJ1-4
v_gene: TRBV27
CDR3nt: TGTGCCAGCAGGCGGGGACAGGGGCCTAATGAAAAACTGTTTTTT
CDR3aa: CASRRGQGPNEKLFF

abundance: NA
d_gene: NA
j_gene: TRBJ2-1
v_gene: TRBV5-1
CDR3nt: TGCGCCAGCAGCTTGGGAGCGGGCGTCTACAATGAGCAGTTCTTC
CDR3aa: CASSLGAGVYNEQFF

abundance: NA
d_gene: TRBD1
j_gene: TRBJ1-5
v_gene: TRBV7-2
CDR3nt: TGTGCCAGCGGACAGGATAGCAATCAGCCCCAGCATTTT
CDR3aa: CASGQDSNQPQHF

abundance: NA
d_gene: NA
j_gene: TRBJ1-2
v_gene: TRBV11-2
CDR3nt: TGTGCCAGCAGCATAGGGGCTGTCTCTGGCTACACCTTC
CDR3aa: CASSIGAVSGYTF

abundance: NA
d_gene: TRBD2
j_gene: TRBJ2-1
v_gene: TRBV4-2
CDR3nt: TGTGCCAGCAGCCCCCAGAGTCTAGCGGGGGGGTTCTCCTACAATGAGCAGTTCTTC
CDR3aa: CASSPQSLAGGFSYNEQFF

abundance: NA
d_gene: NA
j_gene: TRBJ1-2
v_gene: TRBV9
CDR3nt: TGTGCCAGCAGCGTAGATCAGGGCCCTAACTATGGCTACACCTTC
CDR3aa: CASSVDQGPNYGYTF

abundance: NA
d_gene: NA
j_gene: TRBJ1-3
v_gene: TRBV11-2
CDR3nt: TGTGCCAGCAGCTTAGGCAACTTTGGGGTGGACACCATATATTTT
CDR3aa: CASSLGNFGVDTIYF

abundance: NA
d_gene: TRBD1
j_gene: TRBJ1-2
v_gene: TRBV5-1
CDR3nt: TGCGCCAGCAGCTTGACCTCAGGGGGCGCGACTCGGGGCTACACCTTC
CDR3aa: CASSLTSGGATRGYTF

abundance: NA
d_gene: TRBD1
j_gene: TRBJ2-3
v_gene: TRBV10-3
CDR3nt: TGTGCCATCGGTTCCAGGGACAGATACACAGATACGCAGTATTTT
CDR3aa: CAIGSRDRYTDTQYF

abundance: NA
d_gene: NA
j_gene: TRBJ2-7
v_gene: TRBV11-2
CDR3nt: TGTGCCAGCAGCTTATTACGGAACTCCTACGAGCAGTACTTC
CDR3aa: CASSLLRNSYEQYF

abundance: once
d_gene: NA
j_gene: TRBJ1-5
v_gene: TRBV6-5
CDR3nt: TGTGCCAGCAGTCCGCGGACAGTTGGGAATCAGCCCCAGCATTTT
CDR3aa: CASSPRTVGNQPQHF

abundance: NA
d_gene: TRBD1
j_gene: TRBJ1-5
v_gene: TRBV6-5
CDR3nt: TGTGCCAGCAGTCGGGACAGGGGGGGAGGTCAGCCCCAGCATTTT
CDR3aa: CASSRDRGGGQPQHF

abundance: NA
d_gene: NA
j_gene: TRBJ1-1
v_gene: TRBV5-1
CDR3nt: TGCGCCAGCAGCCTTGGTGGCGGACAGTCCATGAACACTGAAGCTTTCTTT
CDR3aa: CASSLGGGQSMNTEAFF

abundance: NA
d_gene: TRBD1
j_gene: TRBJ2-1
v_gene: TRBV5-1
CDR3nt: TGCGCCAGCAGCCCTCCGGGACAGGGTTACCAAAGCTCCTACAATGAGCAGTTCTTC
CDR3aa: CASSPPGQGYQSSYNEQFF

abundance: NA
d_gene: NA
j_gene: TRBJ2-5
v_gene: TRBV7-9
CDR3nt: TGTGCCAGCAGCTTCGGACAGCCCGGGACCCAGTACTTC
CDR3aa: CASSFGQPGTQYF

abundance: NA
d_gene: NA
j_gene: TRBJ1-6
v_gene: TRBV10-2
CDR3nt: TGCGCCAGCAAGAGGGGGTTTGACTCCTATAATTCACCCCTCCACTTT
CDR3aa: CASKRGFDSYNSPLHF

abundance: NA
d_gene: TRBD1
j_gene: TRBJ2-6
v_gene: TRBV5-1
CDR3nt: TGCGCCAGCAGCCCGGGACAGGGTGGGGAATTTTCTGGGGCCAACGTCCTGACTTTC
CDR3aa: CASSPGQGGEFSGANVLTF

abundance: NA
d_gene: NA
j_gene: TRBJ1-2
v_gene: TRBV15
CDR3nt: TGTGCCACCAGCCGACCCGGTACGAACTATGGCTACACCTTC
CDR3aa: CATSRPGTNYGYTF

abundance: NA
d_gene: NA
j_gene: TRBJ2-5
v_gene: TRBV5-1
CDR3nt: TGCGCCAGCAGCCCGCCAGGGCTAGAGACCCAGTACTTC
CDR3aa: CASSPPGLETQYF

abundance: NA
d_gene: TRBD1
j_gene: TRBJ1-2
v_gene: TRBV30
CDR3nt: TGTGCCTGGACTATGGGACAGGGATTTGGCTACACCTTC
CDR3aa: CAWTMGQGFGYTF

abundance: NA
d_gene: NA
j_gene: TRBJ2-5
v_gene: TRBV28
CDR3nt: TGTGCCAGCAGTTTATCGGCCCCTGGGGGCCAAGAGACCCAGTACTTC
CDR3aa: CASSLSAPGGQETQYF